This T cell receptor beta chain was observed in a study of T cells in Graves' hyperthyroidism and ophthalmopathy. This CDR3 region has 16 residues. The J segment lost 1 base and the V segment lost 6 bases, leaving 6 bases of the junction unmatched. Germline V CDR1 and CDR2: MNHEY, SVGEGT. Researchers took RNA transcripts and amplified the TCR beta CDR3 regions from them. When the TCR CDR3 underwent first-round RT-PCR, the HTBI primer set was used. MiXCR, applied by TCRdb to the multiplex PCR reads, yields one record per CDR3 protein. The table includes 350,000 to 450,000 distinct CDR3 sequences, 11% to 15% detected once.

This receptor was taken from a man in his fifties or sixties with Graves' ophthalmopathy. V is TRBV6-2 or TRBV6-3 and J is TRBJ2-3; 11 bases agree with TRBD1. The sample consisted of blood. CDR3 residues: CASRVDRGLGTDTQYF. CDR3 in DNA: TGTGCCAGCAGAGTGGACAGGGGGCTTGGCACAGATACGCAGTATTTT.